The 12 T cell receptor beta chains below all came from one sample that was sequenced in a study of CD8+ T cells in alopecia areata. Extracted from the samples, RNA was reverse transcribed into cDNA to serve as the sequencing template. Data came from immunoSEQ multiplex PCR; TCRdb stores just in-frame clones and leaves some out. The data contain about 150,000 clones, about 71% of them singletons. Treatment specified: oral pan-JAK inhibitor, 5-10 mg twice daily. Sample: CD4+ T cells sorted from blood, taken at week 4, from a patient treated with tofacitinib. The receptors derive from a human donor with alopecia areata.

The chain recombines TRBV29-1 with TRBJ2-3; tentatively, D is TRBD1 (5 bases). V lost 4 bases and J lost 4, with 15 bases in between. CDR1 SQVTM and CDR2 ANQGSEA come from the germline V gene. The CDR3 sequence is 14 residues long. The CDR3 here is CSVGGRAFADTQYF. CDR3 nucleotide sequence: TGCAGCGTTGGGGGCAGGGCATTTGCAGATACGCAGTATTTT.

The chain couples TRBV4-1 to TRBJ2-1; D possibly corresponds to TRBD1 (5 bases). CDR3 length: 21 amino acids. V was trimmed by 1 base and J by 4 bases, leaving 29 bases between them. The germline V gene encodes CDR1 MGHRA and CDR2 YSYEKL. The CDR3 loop reads CASSQVWQARVLGANYNEQFF. In nucleotides, the CDR3 is TGCGCCAGCAGCCAAGTCTGGCAGGCCAGGGTGCTGGGTGCTAATTACAATGAGCAGTTCTTC.

V gene TRBV11-2 combines with J gene TRBJ1-2; D is ambiguous. The V gene's germline CDR1 is SGHAT and CDR2 FQNNGV. The CDR3 length is 14 residues. V was clipped by 1 base and J by 4 bases, with 10 bases between them. The CDR3 DNA sequence: TGTGCCAGCAGCTTAGTGGTCACCTCCTATGGCTACACCTTC. Its translation: CASSLVVTSYGYTF.

This clone has a handful of counts. The V gene is TRBV4-2, the J gene TRBJ1-4, with D possibly matching TRBD1 (6 bases). V was cut by 1 base and J by 4 bases, with 13 bases left in between. Per the germline V gene, CDR1 is LGHNA and CDR2 is YNFKEQ. CDR3 size: 16 residues. The CDR3 nucleotides are TGTGCCAGCAGCCAAGGTTTGAGACAGGATAATGAAAAACTGTTTTTT. Translating it yields CASSQGLRQDNEKLFF.

This chain connects TRBV27 to TRBJ1-6; 8 bases line up with TRBD1. Trimming took 8 bases from V and 9 from J; bases not matched to a gene: 15. This CDR3 has 16 residues. The V gene's germline CDR1 is MNHEY and CDR2 SMNVEV (reference sequence). The CDR3 spells CASRPLLTGVSSPLHF. For the CDR3, the DNA is TGTGCCAGCCGTCCCCTTCTGACAGGGGTAAGTTCACCCCTCCACTTT.

The genes are TRBV30 and TRBJ2-2; D may be TRBD1 or TRBD2 (5 bases each). Germline CDR1 GTSNPN, CDR2 SVGIG (reference sequence). The CDR3 runs 16 residues. The V end was cut by 4 bases, the J end by 7 bases, with 22 bases between. CDR3 sequence: CAWTSGFGGKNGELFF. CDR3 nucleotide sequence: TGTGCCTGGACATCTGGCTTTGGGGGAAAAAACGGGGAGCTGTTTTTT.

This chain links TRBV7-2 with TRBJ1-6; perhaps TRBD1 as D (5 bases). CDR3 size: 13 residues. V was cut by 5 bases and J by 7 bases, with 9 bases left in between. Germline V gene sequence: CDR1 SGHTA, CDR2 FQGNSA. This CDR3 is CASSTDTNSPLHF. The CDR3 DNA reads TGTGCCAGCAGCACGGACACAAATTCACCCCTCCACTTT.

The V gene is TRBV6-1, the J gene TRBJ1-2; D unclear. Germline V gives CDR1 MNHNS, CDR2 SASEGT. V lost 8 bases to trimming and J lost 4 bases, with 14 bases between them. The CDR3 has 13 amino acids. CDR3 sequence: CASVPVSPYGYTF. The CDR3 DNA reads TGTGCCAGCGTACCGGTGAGCCCCTATGGCTACACCTTC.

This clone has a single count. The chain couples TRBV25-1 to TRBJ1-3; no clear D. This CDR3 has 14 residues. Germline CDR1 MGHDK, CDR2 SYGVNS. The V gene lost 5 bases and the J gene lost 1 base, with 9 bases spanning the gap. CDR3 protein: CASSPTHSGNTIYF. CDR3 DNA sequence: TGTGCCAGCAGTCCCACCCATTCTGGAAACACCATATATTTT.

V is TRBV2 and J is TRBJ1-5, with a possible D match to TRBD1 (5 bases). The CDR3 sequence is 14 residues long. In germline, CDR1 is SNHLY, CDR2 FYNNEI. Trimming left V 6 bases short and J 7 bases short, with 16 bases between. The CDR3 reads CASRRGPSKQPQHF. As DNA, the CDR3 is TGTGCCAGCAGGAGGGGTCCGAGTAAGCAGCCCCAGCATTTT. Looking up the rest from reference TRBV2 and TRBJ1-5 gives the full variable domain: EPEVTQTPSHQVTQMGQEVILRCVPISNHLYFYWYRQILGQKVEFLVSFYNNEISEKSEIFDDQFSVERPDGSNFTLKIRSTKLEDSAMYFCASRRGPSKQPQHFGDGTRLSIL.

This clone showed up just a few times. V gene TRBV4-3 combines with J gene TRBJ1-4; perhaps TRBD1 as D (6 bases). V was shortened by 0 bases and J by 8 bases, with 16 bases between the two germline ends. This CDR3 has 16 amino acids. Germline values: CDR1 LGHNA, CDR2 YSLEER. CDR3 region: CASSQEPGQGTEKLFF. The CDR3 bases are TGCGCCAGCAGCCAAGAACCGGGACAAGGGACGGAAAAACTGTTTTTT.

This clone has only a few counts. The chain is built from TRBV9 and TRBJ2-7; no clear D. In germline, CDR1 is SGDLS, CDR2 YYNGEE. The CDR3 is 16 residues long. V dropped 0 bases and J dropped 0 bases, with 13 bases sitting between them. CDR3: CASSVGWSASSYEQYF. The CDR3, as DNA: TGTGCCAGCAGCGTAGGATGGAGCGCTAGCTCCTACGAGCAGTACTTC.